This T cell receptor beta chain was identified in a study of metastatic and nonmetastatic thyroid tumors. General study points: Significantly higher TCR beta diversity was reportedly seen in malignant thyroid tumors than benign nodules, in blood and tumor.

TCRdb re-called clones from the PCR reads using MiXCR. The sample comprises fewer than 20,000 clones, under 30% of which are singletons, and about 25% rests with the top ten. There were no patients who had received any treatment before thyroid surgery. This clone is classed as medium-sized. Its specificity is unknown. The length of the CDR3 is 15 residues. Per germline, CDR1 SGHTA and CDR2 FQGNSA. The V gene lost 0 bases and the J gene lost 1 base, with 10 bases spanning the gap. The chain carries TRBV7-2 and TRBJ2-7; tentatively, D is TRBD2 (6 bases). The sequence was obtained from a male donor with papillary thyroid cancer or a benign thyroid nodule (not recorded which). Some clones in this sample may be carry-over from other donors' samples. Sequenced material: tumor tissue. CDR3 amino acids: CASSLAAGPSYEQYF. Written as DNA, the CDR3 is TGTGCCAGCAGCTTAGCGGCGGGACCGTCCTACGAGCAGTACTTC.